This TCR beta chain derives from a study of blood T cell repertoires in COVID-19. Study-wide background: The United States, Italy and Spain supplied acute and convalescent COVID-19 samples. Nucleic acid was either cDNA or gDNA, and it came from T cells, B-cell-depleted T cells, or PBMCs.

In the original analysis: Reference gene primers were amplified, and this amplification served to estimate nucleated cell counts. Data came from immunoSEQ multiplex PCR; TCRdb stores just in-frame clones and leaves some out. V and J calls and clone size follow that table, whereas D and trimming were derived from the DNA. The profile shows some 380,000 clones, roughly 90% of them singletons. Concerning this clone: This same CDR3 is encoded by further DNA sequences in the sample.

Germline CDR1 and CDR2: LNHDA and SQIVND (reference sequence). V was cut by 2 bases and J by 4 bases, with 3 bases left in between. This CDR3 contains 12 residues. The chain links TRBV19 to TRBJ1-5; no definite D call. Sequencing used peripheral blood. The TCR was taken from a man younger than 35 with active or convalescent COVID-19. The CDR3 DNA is TGTGCCAGTAGTATACTGAATCAGCCCCAGCATTTT. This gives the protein CASSILNQPQHF.